This TCR beta chain was retrieved from a study of early T cells in non-severe SARS-CoV-2 infection. Across the whole study: Sequencing of unsorted whole blood was done on bulk RNA, leaving chains unpaired. Notes on the study in general: Lookups in VDJdb leaned toward anti-spike CD8 responses and missed private and CD4 specificities.

This clonotype showed up just a few times. Its antigen remains unknown. Separate cDNA molecules each had unique molecular identifiers attached to them. One entry per CDR3 protein, called by TCRdb with MiXCR from the 5' RACE reads. The table records about 42,000 distinct CDR3 sequences, around 7% of them present only once. This TCR came from an adult who was a healthcare worker with PCR-confirmed SARS-CoV-2 infection or an uninfected control (not recorded which). Sequencing used whole blood.

The CDR3 coding sequence is TGTGCCAGCAGTTTTGGCAGGAGTGGCTACACCTTC. It codes for CASSFGRSGYTF. The rearrangement links TRBV12-3 or TRBV12-4 to TRBJ1-2; D unresolved. This CDR3 has 12 amino acids. The V end was cut by 3 bases, the J end by 7 bases, with 9 bases between.